This T cell receptor beta chain was sequenced during a study of cytomegalovirus exposure and HLA in healthy donors. Separate from the roughly 700-subject first cohort, the approximately 120-subject validation cohort was the one that the donors belonged to. Trimming removed 0 bases from V and 9 bases from J, with 24 bases in between. The CDR3 contains 19 residues. Germline values: CDR1 LNHNV, CDR2 YYDKDF (reference sequence). TCRdb's copy holds only in-frame clones and misses some; the assay was immunoSEQ multiplex PCR. In the table there are 150,000 to 200,000 clones, 96% of which are singletons. The chain has TRBV15 and TRBJ1-6; tentatively, D is TRBD1 (6 bases). The sample was PBMCs. The source of this sequence is a woman between 18 and 29 years old in good health and CMV-seronegative. In DNA form, the CDR3 reads TGTGCCACCAGCAGAGATAAGGCGGTGGGGGGGGCGCGCATTTCACCCCTCCACTTT. It is translated as CATSRDKAVGGARISPLHF.